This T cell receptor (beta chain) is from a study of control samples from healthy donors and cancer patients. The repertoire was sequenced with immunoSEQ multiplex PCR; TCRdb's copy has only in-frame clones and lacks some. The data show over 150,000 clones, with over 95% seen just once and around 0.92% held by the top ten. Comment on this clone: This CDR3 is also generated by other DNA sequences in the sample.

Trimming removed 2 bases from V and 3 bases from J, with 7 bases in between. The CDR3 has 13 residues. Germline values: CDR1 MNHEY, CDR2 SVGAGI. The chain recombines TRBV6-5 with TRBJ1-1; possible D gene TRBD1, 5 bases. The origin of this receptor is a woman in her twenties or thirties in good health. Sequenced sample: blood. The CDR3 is CASSYRGDTEAFF. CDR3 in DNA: TGTGCCAGCAGTTACCGGGGCGACACTGAAGCTTTCTTT.